The 20 T cell receptor beta chains reported below all come from one sample, sequenced in a study of cytomegalovirus exposure and HLA in healthy donors. Vbeta (60) and Jbeta (13) primers were used in the PCR. TCRdb's copy holds only in-frame clones and misses some; the assay was immunoSEQ multiplex PCR. Here the sample spans about 170,000 clones, over 75% being singletons. Sequencing was carried out using PBMCs. The receptor source for this set is a woman between 50 and 59 years old in good health and CMV-seropositive.

This clone was detected a few times. The chain has TRBV4-2 and TRBJ2-3; no firm D call. Germline V gene sequence: CDR1 LGHNA, CDR2 YNFKEQ. There are 17 residues in the CDR3. V gave up 4 bases and J gave up 5 bases, with 22 bases separating them. This CDR3 is CASSLRSPPHRIDTQYF. The CDR3 region has the DNA TGTGCCAGCAGCCTCCGTTCCCCCCCGCACAGAATAGATACGCAGTATTTT.

The rearrangement joins TRBV7-2 to TRBJ1-4, with D perhaps matching TRBD1 (5 bases). Trimming pared 5 bases from V and 0 bases from J, leaving 10 bases between. The length of the CDR3 is 15 residues. Germline-derived CDR1 and CDR2 are SGHTA and FQGNSA. CDR3 in DNA: TGTGCCAGCAGCCCTGGACATTCAACTAATGAAAAACTGTTTTTT. It specifies CASSPGHSTNEKLFF.

CDR3 sequence: CASSLAGPETQYF. In DNA, the CDR3 is TGTGCCAGCAGCTTGGCGGGCCCAGAGACCCAGTACTTC. This chain links TRBV7-3 with TRBJ2-5; possibly TRBD2 for D (5 bases). The CDR3 runs 13 residues. Germline-derived CDR1 and CDR2 are SGHTA and FQGTGA. Trimming stripped 3 bases from V and 4 bases from J, with 9 bases between. Full variable domain (outside the CDR3, taken from reference TRBV7-3 and TRBJ2-5): GAGVSQTPSNKVTEKGKYVELRCDPISGHTALYWYRQSLGQGPEFLIYFQGTGAADDSGLPNDRFFAVRPEGSVSTLKIQRTERGDSAVYLCASSLAGPETQYFGPGTRLLVL.

Concerning this clone: The germline gene is not matched at one end of the junction; a read error may be the cause. The chain uses TRBV6-6 and TRBJ1-1, with 7 bases that match TRBD1. Germline V gene sequence: CDR1 MNHNY, CDR2 SVGAGI (reference sequence). The CDR3 is 14 amino acids. The DNA of the CDR3 is TGTGCCGGCAGTCCACCGGGACAGCGCACTGAAGCTTTCTTT. This sequence encodes CAGSPPGQRTEAFF.

This chain connects TRBV9 to TRBJ2-2, with a possible D match to TRBD2 (7 bases). The CDR3 is 15 residues long. Between the trimmed V and J ends, which lost 7 bases and 2 bases, there was a span of 15 bases. Germline assignment: CDR1 SGDLS and CDR2 YYNGEE. As DNA, the CDR3 is TGTGCCAGCGGGGGGGCAAAGGTCAACACCGGGGAGCTGTTTTTT. Translated, it gives CASGGAKVNTGELFF.

The chain employs TRBV5-1 and TRBJ2-5; possibly TRBD1 for D (6 bases). The better agreement between TRBJ2-7 and the DNA end casts doubt on the J call. The germline gives CDR1 SGHRS, CDR2 YFSETQ. The CDR3 has 15 amino acids. CDR3 bases: TGCGCCAGCAGCTTGGCCCCGGGACAATCCTACGAGCAGTACTTC. The encoded protein is CASSLAPGQSYEQYF.

The chain uses TRBV18 and TRBJ1-2; 10 nucleotides match TRBD1. The CDR3 spans 16 residues. Trimming cost V 3 bases and J 2 bases; bases outside gene matches: 6. From germline, CDR1 is KGHSH and CDR2 LQKENI. CDR3 DNA sequence: TGTGCCAGCTCACCCCTCGGACAGGGGGAGAACTATGGCTACACCTTC. Its protein product is CASSPLGQGENYGYTF. Combining the CDR3 with reference TRBV18 and TRBJ1-2 gives the whole variable domain NAGVMQNPRHLVRRRGQEARLRCSPMKGHSHVYWYRQLPEEGLKFMVYLQKENIIDESGMPKERFSAEFPKEGPSILRIQQVVRGDSAAYFCASSPLGQGENYGYTFGSGTRLTVV.

This chain uses TRBV7-2 with TRBJ2-7; the D gene is possibly TRBD2 (7 bases). V lost 3 bases, J lost 5 bases, and 26 bases lay in between. Germline values: CDR1 SGHTA, CDR2 FQGNSA. The CDR3 length is 18 residues. DNA of the CDR3: TGTGCCAGCAGCTTCGGGTCCCTAGGGGGAGGGGGACCGAACGAGCAGTACTTC. Translating it yields CASSFGSLGGGGPNEQYF.

V and J are TRBV15 and TRBJ1-4; 9 bases are shared with TRBD1. V lost 6 bases to trimming and J lost 7 bases; unmatched junction nucleotides: 6. CDR1 and CDR2 (germline): LNHNV, YYDKDF (reference sequence). The CDR3 spans 14 residues. CDR3 sequence reads: CATSWDRAGEKLFF. As DNA, the CDR3 is TGTGCCACCAGTTGGGACAGGGCGGGTGAAAAACTGTTTTTT.

The V call is TRBV11-1, the J call TRBJ1-2; D uncertain. The CDR3 runs 15 residues. V gave up 0 bases and J gave up 0 bases, with 8 bases separating them. Per germline, CDR1 SGHAT and CDR2 FQDESV (reference sequence). CDR3 nucleotide sequence: TGTGCCAGCAGCTTAGCTGGAACAGCTAACTATGGCTACACCTTC. It codes for CASSLAGTANYGYTF.

About this clone itself: The junction differs from germline at one of its ends, possibly a read error. The chain employs TRBV7-7 and TRBJ1-2, with 7 bases lining up with TRBD1. Germline V gives CDR1 SSHAT, CDR2 FNYEAQ (reference sequence). The CDR3 spans 14 residues. The DNA for the CDR3 is TGTGCTAGCAGCTATGATTTGACAGGGTATGGCTACACCTTC. Amino acids: CASSYDLTGYGYTF.

The rearrangement joins TRBV5-1 to TRBJ1-1; D not certain. The CDR3 loop spans 14 amino acids. The germline V gene has CDR1 SGHRS and CDR2 YFSETQ. Trimming left V 4 bases short and J 0 bases short, with 10 bases between. CDR3 sequence: CASSLQSVNTEAFF. CDR3 coding DNA: TGCGCCAGCAGCCTGCAATCGGTGAACACTGAAGCTTTCTTT.

The chain joins TRBV5-1 to TRBJ1-3; TRBD1 is a possible D gene (5 bases). Germline-derived CDR1 and CDR2 are SGHRS and YFSETQ. Trimming stripped 4 bases from V and 2 bases from J, with 13 bases between. The CDR3 length is 15 residues. The CDR3, as DNA: TGCGCCAGCAGCCTCTCAGCGGGGGCTGGAAACACCATATATTTT. Protein product: CASSLSAGAGNTIYF.

The CDR3 DNA reads TGTGCCAGCAGCTCCGGGACAGGGAAGGGGGACACTGAAGCTTTCTTT. This gives the protein CASSSGTGKGDTEAFF. This chain joins TRBV9 and TRBJ1-1; 9 bases agree with TRBD1. V dropped 4 bases and J dropped 3; count of bases not matched to a gene: 10. CDR1 is SGDLS and CDR2 is YYNGEE in the germline V gene. This CDR3 contains 16 residues.

The V gene is TRBV7-3, the J gene TRBJ2-5, with D uncertain. Germline assignment: CDR1 SGHTA and CDR2 FQGTGA. Deletions cut 3 bases from V and 5 bases from J, with 10 bases between. This CDR3 is 13 amino acids long. This CDR3 is CASSLHSSETQYF. The CDR3 DNA reads as TGTGCCAGCAGCTTGCACAGCTCGGAGACCCAGTACTTC.

The chain carries TRBV19 and TRBJ2-7; 8 bases match TRBD2. V lost 3 bases and J lost 7; bases outside the gene matches: 5. CDR3 length: 13 amino acids. The germline CDR1 and CDR2 sequences are LNHDA and SQIVND (reference sequence). The DNA for the CDR3 is TGTGCCAGTAGTATGGCGGGAGGATGGGAGCAGTACTTC. It translates to CASSMAGGWEQYF.

The gene calls are TRBV4-1 and TRBJ2-1; maybe TRBD2 (5 bases). The germline V and J ends were trimmed by 4 bases and 4 bases, with 11 bases remaining between them. The CDR3 has 14 residues. Germline V CDR1 and CDR2: MGHRA, YSYEKL. The CDR3 loop reads CASSPQRGYNEQFF. As DNA, the CDR3 is TGCGCCAGCAGCCCCCAAAGAGGGTACAATGAGCAGTTCTTC.

This clone showed up just once. The rearrangement links TRBV7-2 to TRBJ2-1; 12 bases line up with TRBD2. Germline loops: CDR1 SGHTA, CDR2 FQGNSA. This CDR3 has 17 residues. V trimming: 2 bases; J trimming: 8 bases; junction bases outside the gene matches: 10. The CDR3 DNA is TGTGCCAGCAGCTTATATCACTCGCGACTAGCGGGGGATGAGCAGTTCTTC. Amino acid sequence: CASSLYHSRLAGDEQFF.

This chain joins TRBV9 and TRBJ2-2, with D possibly being TRBD1 (6 bases). V was pared by 0 bases and J by 7 bases, with 10 bases between. The CDR3 runs 14 residues. CDR1 and CDR2 from the germline V gene are SGDLS and YYNGEE. CDR3 bases: TGTGCCAGCAGCGTAGTTGGGGGCCACGGGGAGCTGTTTTTT. It encodes CASSVVGGHGELFF.

The genes are TRBV9 and TRBJ1-1; tentative D call: TRBD1 (5 bases). V was pared by 0 bases and J by 5 bases, with 8 bases between. CDR3 size: 13 residues. Germline V gene sequence: CDR1 SGDLS, CDR2 YYNGEE. CDR3 DNA sequence: TGTGCCAGCAGCGTAGCCGCAGGGACTGAAGCTTTCTTT. This gives the protein CASSVAAGTEAFF.